The clone carrying this TCR beta chain was detected a few times. What it binds is unknown. This sample is drawn from a study of cytomegalovirus exposure and HLA in healthy donors. The CDR3 loop spans 15 amino acids. V lost 0 bases to trimming and J lost 3 bases; unmatched junction nucleotides: 3. Germline V lookup: CDR1 LGHNA, CDR2 YSLEER. Amplification used 60 Vbeta primers and 13 Jbeta primers. Produced via immunoSEQ multiplex PCR; TCRdb's table is partial and in-frame only. The repertoire consists of 120,000 to 150,000 clones, with roughly a tenth occurring once and the leading ten covering approximately 1.8%. The study's findings and limits: Some V segments (TRBV6-2 and TRBV6-3 among them) were excluded as indistinguishable. Across donors, most TCRs were seen rarely, yet some public ones were widespread. It was 164 TCR beta chains that were listed as cytomegalovirus-associated.

The V call is TRBV4-3, the J call TRBJ2-3; 7 bases are shared with TRBD1. The specimen was PBMCs. The TCR comes from a male donor in good health and CMV-seronegative. The CDR3 nucleotides read TGCGCCAGCAGCCAAGATAGGGGGCGGACAGATACGCAGTATTTT. This sequence encodes CASSQDRGRTDTQYF.